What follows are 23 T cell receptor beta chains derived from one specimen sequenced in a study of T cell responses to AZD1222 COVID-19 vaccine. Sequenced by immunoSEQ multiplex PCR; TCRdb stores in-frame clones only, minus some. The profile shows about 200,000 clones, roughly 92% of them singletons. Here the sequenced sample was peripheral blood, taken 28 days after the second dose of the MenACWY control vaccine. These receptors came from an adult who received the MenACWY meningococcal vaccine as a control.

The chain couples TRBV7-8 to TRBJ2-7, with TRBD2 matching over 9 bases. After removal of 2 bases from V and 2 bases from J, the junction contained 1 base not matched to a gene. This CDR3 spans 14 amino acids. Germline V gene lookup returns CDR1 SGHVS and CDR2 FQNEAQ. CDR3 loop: CASSLPSGAYEQYF. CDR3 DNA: TGTGCCAGCAGCTTACCTAGCGGGGCCTACGAGCAGTACTTC.

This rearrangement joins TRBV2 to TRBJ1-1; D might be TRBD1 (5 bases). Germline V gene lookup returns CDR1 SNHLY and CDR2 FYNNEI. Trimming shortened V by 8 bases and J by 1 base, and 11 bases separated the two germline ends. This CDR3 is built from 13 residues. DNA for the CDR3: TGTGCCAGCGCGGGGGAGGGGAACACTGAAGCTTTCTTT. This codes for CASAGEGNTEAFF.

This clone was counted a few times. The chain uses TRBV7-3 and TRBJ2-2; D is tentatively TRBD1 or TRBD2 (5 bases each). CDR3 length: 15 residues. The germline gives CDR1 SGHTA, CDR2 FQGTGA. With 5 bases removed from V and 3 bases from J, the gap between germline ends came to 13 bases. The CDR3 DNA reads TGTGCCAGCAGCCCCCCTGGGGGTTACACCGGGGAGCTGTTTTTT. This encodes CASSPPGGYTGELFF. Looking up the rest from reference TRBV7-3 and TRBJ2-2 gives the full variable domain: GAGVSQTPSNKVTEKGKYVELRCDPISGHTALYWYRQSLGQGPEFLIYFQGTGAADDSGLPNDRFFAVRPEGSVSTLKIQRTERGDSAVYLCASSPPGGYTGELFFGEGSRLTVL.

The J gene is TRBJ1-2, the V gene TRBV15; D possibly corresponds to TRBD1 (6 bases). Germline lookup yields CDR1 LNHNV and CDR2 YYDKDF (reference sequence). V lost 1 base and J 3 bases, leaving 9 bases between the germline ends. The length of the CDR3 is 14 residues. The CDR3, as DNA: TGTGCCACCAGCAGAGCACAGGGACACTATGGCTACACCTTC. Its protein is CATSRAQGHYGYTF.

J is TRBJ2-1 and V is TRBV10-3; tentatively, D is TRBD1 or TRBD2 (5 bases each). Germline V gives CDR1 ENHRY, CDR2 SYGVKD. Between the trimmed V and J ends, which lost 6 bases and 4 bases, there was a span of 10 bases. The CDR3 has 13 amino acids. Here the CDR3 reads CAIRGTMYNEQFF. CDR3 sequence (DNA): TGTGCCATCAGGGGGACCATGTACAATGAGCAGTTCTTC.

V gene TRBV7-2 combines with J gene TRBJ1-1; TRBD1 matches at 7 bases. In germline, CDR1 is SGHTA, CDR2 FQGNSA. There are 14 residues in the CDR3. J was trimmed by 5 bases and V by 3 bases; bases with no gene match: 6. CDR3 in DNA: TGTGCCAGCAGCTTCCGACAGGGAGGGACTGAAGCTTTCTTT. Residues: CASSFRQGGTEAFF.

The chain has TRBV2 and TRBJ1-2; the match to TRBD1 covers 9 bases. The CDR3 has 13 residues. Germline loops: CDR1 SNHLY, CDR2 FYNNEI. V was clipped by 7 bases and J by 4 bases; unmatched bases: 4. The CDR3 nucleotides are TGTGCCAGCATACAGGGGGCGGTCTATGGCTACACCTTC. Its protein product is CASIQGAVYGYTF. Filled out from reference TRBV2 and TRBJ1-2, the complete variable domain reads EPEVTQTPSHQVTQMGQEVILRCVPISNHLYFYWYRQILGQKVEFLVSFYNNEISEKSEIFDDQFSVERPDGSNFTLKIRSTKLEDSAMYFCASIQGAVYGYTFGSGTRLTVV.

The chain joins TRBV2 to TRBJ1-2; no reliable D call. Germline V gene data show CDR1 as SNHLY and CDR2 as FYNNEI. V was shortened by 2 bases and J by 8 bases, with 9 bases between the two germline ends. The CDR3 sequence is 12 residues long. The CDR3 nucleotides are TGTGCCAGCAGTGAACTGGCGGGCGGCTACACCTTC. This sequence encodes CASSELAGGYTF.

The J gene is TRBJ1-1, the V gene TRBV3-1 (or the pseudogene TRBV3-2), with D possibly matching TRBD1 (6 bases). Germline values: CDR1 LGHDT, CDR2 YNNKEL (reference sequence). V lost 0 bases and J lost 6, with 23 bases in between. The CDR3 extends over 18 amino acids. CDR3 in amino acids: CASSQDERTVRASAEAFF. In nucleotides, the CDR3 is TGTGCCAGCAGCCAAGATGAGAGGACAGTGCGGGCTAGCGCTGAAGCTTTCTTT.

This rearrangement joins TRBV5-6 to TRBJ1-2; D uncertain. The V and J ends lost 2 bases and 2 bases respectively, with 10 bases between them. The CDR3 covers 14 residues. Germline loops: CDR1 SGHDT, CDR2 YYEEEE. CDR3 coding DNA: TGTGCCAGCAGCTTCCTTACAACCAACTATGGCTACACCTTC. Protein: CASSFLTTNYGYTF.

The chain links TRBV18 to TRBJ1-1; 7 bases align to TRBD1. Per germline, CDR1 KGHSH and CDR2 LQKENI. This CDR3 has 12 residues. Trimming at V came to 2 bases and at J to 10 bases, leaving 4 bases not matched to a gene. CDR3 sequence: CASSPERQGAFF. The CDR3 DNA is TGTGCCAGCTCACCAGAGAGACAGGGAGCTTTCTTT.

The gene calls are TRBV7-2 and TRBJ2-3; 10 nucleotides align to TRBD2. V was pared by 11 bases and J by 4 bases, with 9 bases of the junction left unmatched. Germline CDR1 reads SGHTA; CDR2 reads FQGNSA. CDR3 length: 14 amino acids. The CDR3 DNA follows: TGTGCCGCGAGCAGCGGGAGGGCCTCAGATACGCAGTATTTT. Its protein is CAASSGRASDTQYF. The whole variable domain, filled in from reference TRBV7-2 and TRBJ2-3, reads GAGVSQSPSNKVTEKGKDVELRCDPISGHTALYWYRQSLGQGLEFLIYFQGNSAPDKSGLPSDRFSAERTGGSVSTLTIQRTQQEDSAVYLCAASSGRASDTQYFGPGTRLTVL.

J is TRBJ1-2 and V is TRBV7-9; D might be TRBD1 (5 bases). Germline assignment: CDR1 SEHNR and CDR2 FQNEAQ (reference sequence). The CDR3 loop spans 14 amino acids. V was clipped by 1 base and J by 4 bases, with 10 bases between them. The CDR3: CASSLGGAAYGYTF. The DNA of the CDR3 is TGTGCCAGCAGCTTAGGAGGGGCGGCCTATGGCTACACCTTC.

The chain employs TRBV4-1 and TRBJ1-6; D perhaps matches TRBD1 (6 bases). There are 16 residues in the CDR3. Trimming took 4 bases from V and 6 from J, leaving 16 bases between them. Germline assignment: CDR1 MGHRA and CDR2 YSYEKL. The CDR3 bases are TGCGCCAGCAGCCGGGAACAGGGCACCGGTAATTCACCCCTCCACTTT. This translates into CASSREQGTGNSPLHF.

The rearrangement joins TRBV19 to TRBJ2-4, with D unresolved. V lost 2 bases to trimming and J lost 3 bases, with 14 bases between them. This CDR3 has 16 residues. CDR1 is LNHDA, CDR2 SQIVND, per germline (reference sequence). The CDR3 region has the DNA TGTGCCAGTAGTATAAGTGCGGATGGCGGCAAAAACATTCAGTACTTC. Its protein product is CASSISADGGKNIQYF.

CDR3 sequence reads: CASSVQGESNEQFF. The CDR3 DNA reads as TGTGCCAGCAGCGTACAGGGCGAATCGAATGAGCAGTTCTTC. The chain employs TRBV9 and TRBJ2-1, with a possible D match to TRBD1 (5 bases). Germline CDR1 is SGDLS and CDR2 is YYNGEE. V lost 1 base, J lost 7 bases, and 12 bases lay in between. This CDR3 has 14 residues.

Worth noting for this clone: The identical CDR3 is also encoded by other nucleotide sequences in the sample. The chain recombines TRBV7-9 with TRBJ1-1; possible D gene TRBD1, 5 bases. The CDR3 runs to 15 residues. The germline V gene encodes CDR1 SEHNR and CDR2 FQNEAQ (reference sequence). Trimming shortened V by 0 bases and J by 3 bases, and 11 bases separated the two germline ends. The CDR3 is CASSLAVGEDTEAFF. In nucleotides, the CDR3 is TGTGCCAGCAGCTTAGCGGTAGGGGAAGACACTGAAGCTTTCTTT.

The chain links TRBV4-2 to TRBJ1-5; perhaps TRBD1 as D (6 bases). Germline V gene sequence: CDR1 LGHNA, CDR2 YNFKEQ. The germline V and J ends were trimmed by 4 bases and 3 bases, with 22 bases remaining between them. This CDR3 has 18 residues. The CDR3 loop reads CASSLLGGSPKDNQPQHF. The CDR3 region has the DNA TGTGCCAGCAGCCTCCTTGGGGGCAGTCCTAAAGACAATCAGCCCCAGCATTTT.

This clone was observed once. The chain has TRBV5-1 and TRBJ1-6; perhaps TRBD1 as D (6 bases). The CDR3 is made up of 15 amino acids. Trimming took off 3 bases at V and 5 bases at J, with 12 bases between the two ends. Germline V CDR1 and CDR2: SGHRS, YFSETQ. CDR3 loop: CASSSRDTNNSPLHF. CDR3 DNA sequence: TGCGCCAGCAGCTCCCGGGACACCAATAATTCACCCCTCCACTTT.

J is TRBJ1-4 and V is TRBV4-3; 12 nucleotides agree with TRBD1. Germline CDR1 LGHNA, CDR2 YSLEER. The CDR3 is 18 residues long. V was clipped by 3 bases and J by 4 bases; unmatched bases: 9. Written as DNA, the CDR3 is TGCGCCAGCAGCCAGGACGGGACAGGGGGCGCCGGTAATGAAAAACTGTTTTTT. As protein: CASSQDGTGGAGNEKLFF.

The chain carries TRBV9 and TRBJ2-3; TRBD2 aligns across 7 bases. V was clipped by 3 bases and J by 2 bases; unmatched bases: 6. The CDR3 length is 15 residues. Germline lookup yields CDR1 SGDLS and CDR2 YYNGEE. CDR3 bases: TGTGCCAGCAGCGATCCAGCGGGGCCCACAGATACGCAGTATTTT. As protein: CASSDPAGPTDTQYF. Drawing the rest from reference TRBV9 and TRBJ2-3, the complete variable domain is DSGVTQTPKHLITATGQRVTLRCSPRSGDLSVYWYQQSLDQGLQFLIQYYNGEERAKGNILERFSAQQFPDLHSELNLSSLELGDSALYFCASSDPAGPTDTQYFGPGTRLTVL.

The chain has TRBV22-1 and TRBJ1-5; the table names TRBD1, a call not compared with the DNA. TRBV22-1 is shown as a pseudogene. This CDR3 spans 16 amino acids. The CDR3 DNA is TGTCCTGGGAGCGCACTTCAGGGGGTAGGCAATCAGCCCCAGCATTTT. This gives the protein CPGSALQGVGNQPQHF.

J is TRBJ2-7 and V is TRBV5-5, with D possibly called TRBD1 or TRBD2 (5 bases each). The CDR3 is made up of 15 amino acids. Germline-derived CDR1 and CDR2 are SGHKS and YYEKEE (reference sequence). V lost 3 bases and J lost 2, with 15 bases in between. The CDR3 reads CASSWGSGYTYEQYF. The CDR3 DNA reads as TGTGCCAGCAGCTGGGGGTCGGGATATACCTACGAGCAGTACTTC.